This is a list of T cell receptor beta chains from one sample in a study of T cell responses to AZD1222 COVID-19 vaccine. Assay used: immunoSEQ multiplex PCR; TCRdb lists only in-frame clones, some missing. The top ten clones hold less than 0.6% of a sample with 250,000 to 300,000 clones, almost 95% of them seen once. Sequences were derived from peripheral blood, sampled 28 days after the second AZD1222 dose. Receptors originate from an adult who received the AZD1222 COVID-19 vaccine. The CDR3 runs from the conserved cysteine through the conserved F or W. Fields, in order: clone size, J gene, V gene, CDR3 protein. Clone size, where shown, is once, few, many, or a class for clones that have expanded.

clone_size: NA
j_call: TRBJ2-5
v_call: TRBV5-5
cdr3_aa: CASSPGWEETQYF

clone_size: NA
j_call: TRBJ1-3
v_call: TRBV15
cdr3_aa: CATSRDGNTIYF

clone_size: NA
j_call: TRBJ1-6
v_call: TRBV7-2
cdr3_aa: CASSLAGLDNSPLHF

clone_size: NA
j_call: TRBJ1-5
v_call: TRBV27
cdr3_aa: CASSSWDRGPVKPQHF

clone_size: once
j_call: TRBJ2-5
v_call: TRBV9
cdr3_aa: CASSVGLTEETQYF

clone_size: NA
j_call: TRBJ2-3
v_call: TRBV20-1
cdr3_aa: CSARSSGGPPF

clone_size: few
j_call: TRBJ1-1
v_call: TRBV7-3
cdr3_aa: CASSLLGNTEAFF

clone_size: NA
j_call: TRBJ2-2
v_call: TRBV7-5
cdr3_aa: CARSFWDRGTGELFF

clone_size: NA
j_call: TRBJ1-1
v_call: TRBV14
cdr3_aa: CASSQDVGFLNTEAFF

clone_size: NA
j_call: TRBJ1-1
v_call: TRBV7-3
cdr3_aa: CASSLAGGREAFF

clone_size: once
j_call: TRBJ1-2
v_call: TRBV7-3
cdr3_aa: CASSRDSNYGYTF

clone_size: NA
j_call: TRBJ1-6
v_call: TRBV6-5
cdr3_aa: CASRWDSNSPLHF

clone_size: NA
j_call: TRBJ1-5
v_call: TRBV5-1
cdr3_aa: CASSPTEGNQPQHF

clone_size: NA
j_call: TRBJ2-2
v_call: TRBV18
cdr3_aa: CASSPRGRFAGELFF

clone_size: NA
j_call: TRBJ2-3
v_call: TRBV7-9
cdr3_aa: CASSLGRADTQYF

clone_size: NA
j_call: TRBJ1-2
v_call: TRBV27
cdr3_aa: CASSPGQGRYGYTF

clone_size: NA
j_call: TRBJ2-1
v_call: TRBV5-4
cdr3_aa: CASSSIAGAAYNEQFF

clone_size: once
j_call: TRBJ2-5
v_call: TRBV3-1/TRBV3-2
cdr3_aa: CASSHSGNRVETQYF

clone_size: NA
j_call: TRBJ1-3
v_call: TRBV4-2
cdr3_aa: CASSQVGSPGNTIYF

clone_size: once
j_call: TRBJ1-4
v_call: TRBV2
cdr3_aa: CASSYMTVRNEKLFF

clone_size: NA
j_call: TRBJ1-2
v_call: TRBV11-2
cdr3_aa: CASSLGQGFSYGYTF

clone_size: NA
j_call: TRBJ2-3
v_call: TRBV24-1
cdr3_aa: CATSELARADTQYF

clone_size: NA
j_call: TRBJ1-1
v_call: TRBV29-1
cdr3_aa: CSVPHPLRPVEAFF